Below are 26 T cell receptor beta chains sequenced from a single sample in a study of cytomegalovirus exposure and HLA in healthy donors. Primers: 60 Vbeta forward and 13 Jbeta reverse. Measured with immunoSEQ multiplex PCR; TCRdb has only the in-frame clones, and not every one. The table shows approximately 170,000 clones, with around 80% occurring only once. The sample consisted of PBMCs. These receptors were obtained from a woman in her 50s in good health and CMV-seropositive.

The rearrangement links TRBV29-1 to TRBJ2-5; D is unclear. The CDR3 covers 10 residues. V lost 2 bases, J lost 4 bases, and 2 bases lay in between. Germline loops: CDR1 SQVTM, CDR2 ANQGSEA. Here the CDR3 DNA reads TGCAGCGTTGAACTAGAGACCCAGTACTTC. This gives the protein CSVELETQYF.

This clone occurred a few times. J is TRBJ2-1 and V is TRBV29-1; 9 positions agree with TRBD1. With V trimmed by 7 bases and J by 9 bases, 7 bases remained unmatched. The CDR3 loop spans 12 amino acids. CDR1 is SQVTM, CDR2 ANQGSEA, per germline. The CDR3 coding sequence is TGCAGCGCGGACAGGGGTTTGGGTGAGCAGTTCTTC. Translated: CSADRGLGEQFF.

The CDR3 sequence: CASSQGPDRVGGNQPQHF. Here the CDR3 DNA reads TGTGCCAGCAGCCAAGGCCCTGACAGGGTGGGGGGCAATCAGCCCCAGCATTTT. This rearrangement joins TRBV4-2 to TRBJ1-5; 7 bases agree with TRBD1. Germline CDR1 reads LGHNA; CDR2 reads YNFKEQ. V lost 1 base, J lost 2 bases, and 11 bases stayed unmatched. The CDR3 is 18 residues long.

The gene calls are TRBV2 and TRBJ2-3, with TRBD2 as a possible D gene (5 bases). The CDR3 consists of 16 residues. The germline V and J ends were trimmed by 4 bases and 3 bases, with 17 bases remaining between them. CDR1 SNHLY and CDR2 FYNNEI come from the germline V gene. This CDR3 reads CASSARSGRLTDTQYF. The DNA of the CDR3 is TGTGCCAGCAGTGCCCGGAGCGGTCGACTGACAGATACGCAGTATTTT.

The chain recombines TRBV4-1 with TRBJ2-2; a possible D gene is TRBD1 (6 bases). The CDR3 has 15 residues. The germline gives CDR1 MGHRA, CDR2 YSYEKL. Trimming removed 6 bases at V and 6 bases at J, with 17 bases between. CDR3 amino acids: CASSQPGAGPGELFF. The CDR3 DNA follows: TGCGCCAGCAGTCAACCAGGGGCCGGGCCCGGGGAGCTGTTTTTT.

The gene calls are TRBV7-8 and TRBJ2-5; tentative D call: TRBD2 (7 bases). From germline, CDR1 is SGHVS and CDR2 FQNEAQ. The CDR3 loop spans 15 amino acids. Trimming removed 5 bases at V and 5 bases at J, with 18 bases between. The CDR3 DNA reads TGTGCCAGCAGCCTACTAGGGGGGGCAGGGGAGACCCAGTACTTC. Amino acid sequence: CASSLLGGAGETQYF.

J is TRBJ2-1 and V is TRBV6-1, with 9 positions matching TRBD2. The ends lost 8 bases at V and 10 bases at J; junction bases unmatched: 12. Germline lookup yields CDR1 MNHNS and CDR2 SASEGT. The CDR3 totals 14 residues. The CDR3 coding sequence is TGTGCCAGCGGTCCTAGCGGGGCCTTCGGGGAGCAGTTCTTC. Amino acid sequence: CASGPSGAFGEQFF.

The J gene is TRBJ2-3, the V gene TRBV28; D is possibly TRBD2 (6 bases). This CDR3 has 17 residues. Trimming left V 2 bases short and J 5 bases short, with 20 bases between. Germline V CDR1 and CDR2: MDHEN, SYDVKM. DNA for the CDR3: TGTGCCAGCAGTTTAAAATCGTTTAGGCTAGCGAGAGATACGCAGTATTTT. Its translation: CASSLKSFRLARDTQYF.

Regarding this clone: The sample contains more than one DNA sequence encoding this CDR3. V and J are TRBV20-1 and TRBJ2-7; 8 bases agree with TRBD2. The CDR3 totals 11 residues. The V gene end was trimmed by 6 bases and the J gene end by 4 bases; junction bases not matched to a gene: 2. In germline, CDR1 is DFQATT, CDR2 SNEGSKA (reference sequence). The CDR3 bases are TGCAGTGCAGGGACTAGTTACGAGCAGTACTTC. As protein: CSAGTSYEQYF.

In this sample, this clone turned up once. Germline is not matched at one junction end, which may reflect a read error. This chain links TRBV6-1 with TRBJ2-7, with TRBD2 as a possible D gene (6 bases). The germline V gene has CDR1 MNHNS and CDR2 SASEGT. The CDR3 loop spans 14 amino acids. The CDR3 DNA is TGTGCCAACCAGGTTTCGGGGGACTCCTACGAGCAGCACTTC. It translates to CANQVSGDSYEQHF.

The rearrangement uses TRBV29-1 and TRBJ2-4; D is uncertain. This CDR3 comprises 12 residues. The V end was cut by 3 bases, the J end by 9 bases, with 12 bases between. Germline CDR1 reads SQVTM; CDR2 reads ANQGSEA. The CDR3 coding sequence is TGCAGCGTTGATGTGGGTCCGGGCATTCAGTACTTC. Amino acids: CSVDVGPGIQYF. Full variable domain (remainder filled in from reference TRBV29-1 and TRBJ2-4): SAVISQKPSRDICQRGTSLTIQCQVDSQVTMMFWYRQQPGQSLTLIATANQGSEATYESGFVIDKFPISRPNLTFSTLTVSNMSPEDSSIYLCSVDVGPGIQYFGAGTRLSVL.

The rearrangement links TRBV6-5 to TRBJ1-1; D gene unclear. The CDR3 loop spans 13 amino acids. The V and J ends lost 2 bases and 1 base respectively, with 5 bases between them. The germline gives CDR1 MNHEY, CDR2 SVGAGI. CDR3 sequence (DNA): TGTGCCAGCAGTTACGGCCGGAACACTGAAGCTTTCTTT. It codes for CASSYGRNTEAFF.

This chain uses TRBV5-4 with TRBJ2-1; TRBD2 might be the D (5 bases). Germline loops: CDR1 SGHNT, CDR2 YYREEE (reference sequence). The CDR3 sequence is 14 residues long. Trimming removed 7 bases at V and 1 base at J, with 12 bases between. The CDR3 DNA reads TGTGCCAGCGGAGAGCGGACTTCCTACAATGAGCAGTTCTTC. As protein: CASGERTSYNEQFF.

Here the CDR3 reads CASSQKGGETQYF. DNA of the CDR3: TGTGCCAGCAGCCAAAAAGGCGGGGAGACCCAGTACTTC. The chain joins TRBV7-2 to TRBJ2-5, with a tentative D call TRBD2 (5 bases). Between the trimmed V and J ends, which lost 5 bases and 5 bases, there was a span of 12 bases. CDR3 length: 13 residues. CDR1 SGHTA and CDR2 FQGNSA come from the germline V gene.

The V and J genes are TRBV7-3 and TRBJ2-5; 13 positions match TRBD2. The junction had 17 bases not matched to a gene; V was cut back by 5 bases and J by 5 bases. Germline V gives CDR1 SGHTA, CDR2 FQGTGA. This CDR3 spans 19 amino acids. The CDR3 coding sequence is TGTGCCAGCAGCCCAGAGGGGACTAGCGGGACCTCCGAAGGGGAGACCCAGTACTTC. As protein: CASSPEGTSGTSEGETQYF.

The rearrangement links TRBV28 to TRBJ1-5, with a possible D match to TRBD1 (6 bases). Germline CDR1 is MDHEN and CDR2 is SYDVKM. V shed 6 bases and J shed 3 bases, with 21 bases lying between them. The length of the CDR3 is 17 residues. The CDR3 DNA reads as TGTGCCAGCAGCTTACGGCACAGGGAAATTTACAATCAGCCCCAGCATTTT. Amino acids: CASSLRHREIYNQPQHF.

The chain uses TRBV5-1 and TRBJ2-2, with D maybe TRBD2 (5 bases). Germline V gives CDR1 SGHRS, CDR2 YFSETQ. Trimming took off 0 bases at V and 5 bases at J, with 8 bases between the two ends. This CDR3 contains 14 residues. CDR3 sequence reads: CASSLASGTGELFF. CDR3 nucleotide sequence: TGCGCCAGCAGCTTGGCCTCGGGGACCGGGGAGCTGTTTTTT.

This chain connects TRBV14 to TRBJ2-7, with D hard to call. V dropped 4 bases and J dropped 7 bases, with 17 bases sitting between them. The CDR3 spans 14 residues. Germline CDR1 reads SGHDN; CDR2 reads FVKESK. In DNA, the CDR3 is TGTGCCAGCAGCCTCCTGGGCTCCCTCGGAGAGCAGTACTTC. It codes for CASSLLGSLGEQYF.

The V and J genes are TRBV5-4 and TRBJ2-1; no definite D call. Per germline, CDR1 SGHNT and CDR2 YYREEE (reference sequence). The CDR3 has 14 residues. Trimming took 1 base from V and 6 from J, leaving 11 bases between them. CDR3 DNA sequence: TGTGCCAGCAGCTTGAATCGAGTCTTCAATGAGCAGTTCTTC. It codes for CASSLNRVFNEQFF.

The J gene is TRBJ2-4, the V gene TRBV28, with D tentatively TRBD2 (5 bases). CDR1 MDHEN and CDR2 SYDVKM come from the germline V gene. Trimming removed 3 bases from V and 0 bases from J, with 12 bases in between. The CDR3 is 16 residues long. CDR3 loop: CASSLRAVLAKNIQYF. CDR3 DNA: TGTGCCAGCAGTTTGAGGGCGGTCCTAGCCAAAAACATTCAGTACTTC. Full variable domain (rest looked up from reference TRBV28 and TRBJ2-4): DVKVTQSSRYLVKRTGEKVFLECVQDMDHENMFWYRQDPGLGLRLIYFSYDVKMKEKGDIPEGYSVSREKKERFSLILESASTNQTSMYLCASSLRAVLAKNIQYFGAGTRLSVL.

This chain joins TRBV7-2 and TRBJ2-7; D perhaps matches TRBD2 (5 bases). V lost 5 bases and J 3 bases, leaving 17 bases between the germline ends. CDR3 length equals 15 residues. Germline V lookup: CDR1 SGHTA, CDR2 FQGNSA. The CDR3 DNA is TGTGCCAGCAGCCACCTGCAACTAGGTATCTACGAGCAGTACTTC. This translates into CASSHLQLGIYEQYF.

The genes are TRBV7-8 and TRBJ1-1, with D hard to call. Germline values: CDR1 SGHVS, CDR2 FQNEAQ. With 1 base removed from V and 1 base from J, the gap between germline ends came to 13 bases. The CDR3 length is 16 residues. In nucleotides, the CDR3 is TGTGCCAGCAGCTTAGAGTGGGCGGACTCGAACACTGAAGCTTTCTTT. Its protein is CASSLEWADSNTEAFF.

J is TRBJ2-1 and V is TRBV7-4, with 7 bases fitting TRBD2. Germline V gene sequence: CDR1 SGHVT, CDR2 SQSDAQ. This CDR3 comprises 16 residues. Germline trimming cut 3 bases from V and 4 bases from J; bases unmatched to any gene: 9. CDR3 nucleotide sequence: TGTGCCAGCAGCTTTGGGCTAGCGGCAAAGTACAATGAGCAGTTCTTC. It translates to CASSFGLAAKYNEQFF. Full variable domain (missing parts from reference TRBV7-4 and TRBJ2-1): GAGVSQSPRYKVAKRGRDVALRCDSISGHVTLYWYRQTLGQGSEVLTYSQSDAQRDKSGRPSGRFSAERPERSVSTLKIQRTEQGDSAVYLCASSFGLAAKYNEQFFGPGTRLTVL.

The chain couples TRBV30 to TRBJ2-4, with 9 bases lining up with TRBD1. Germline assignment: CDR1 GTSNPN and CDR2 SVGIG (reference sequence). The CDR3 totals 14 residues. Trimming cost V 5 bases and J 4 bases; bases outside gene matches: 6. The CDR3 here is CAWELGQGKNIQYF. In DNA, the CDR3 is TGTGCCTGGGAATTGGGACAGGGAAAAAACATTCAGTACTTC.

This clone was observed a few times. The chain employs TRBV5-1 and TRBJ2-6; no clear D gene. The CDR3 contains 15 residues. Trimming removed 0 bases from V and 0 bases from J, with 4 bases in between. The germline V gene encodes CDR1 SGHRS and CDR2 YFSETQ. The CDR3 reads CASSLDSSGANVLTF. CDR3 in DNA: TGCGCCAGCAGCTTGGACAGCTCTGGGGCCAACGTCCTGACTTTC.

The rearrangement uses TRBV4-2 and TRBJ1-2, with D possibly TRBD1 on 6 matching bases. V gave up 0 bases and J gave up 8 bases, with 16 bases separating them. This CDR3 is built from 15 residues. Germline V lookup: CDR1 LGHNA, CDR2 YNFKEQ. The CDR3 coding sequence is TGTGCCAGCAGCCAAGATTATCAGGGGCTAGAAGGCTACACCTTC. Protein: CASSQDYQGLEGYTF.